The entry below describes one T cell receptor beta chain. cDNA prepared by RNA extraction and subsequent reverse transcription served as the template for sequencing. Some clones are missing from TCRdb's copy, which holds only in-frame ones; the method was immunoSEQ multiplex PCR. The sample has about 100,000 clones, approximately 59% seen once. Germline CDR1 SGDLS, CDR2 YYNGEE. V lost 7 bases and J lost 8, with 12 bases in between. This CDR3 comprises 12 residues. This sample was taken from a study of CD8+ T cells in alopecia areata. The sequence came from a human donor in good health. The V call is TRBV9, the J call TRBJ1-4; possible D gene TRBD1, 5 bases. The sample comprised CD8+ T cells sorted from blood. In nucleotides, the CDR3 is TGTGCCAGCGCGGGGGGAGAGGAAAAACTGTTTTTT. Translating it yields CASAGGEEKLFF.